This TCR beta chain was obtained from a study of blood T cell repertoires in COVID-19. In the authors' workflow: How many nucleated cells were present was estimated from reference gene primer amplification. The assay was immunoSEQ multiplex PCR, and TCRdb's table has in-frame clones only and misses some. D and trimming were read from the DNA, whereas the V and J calls and clone size are those reported in that table. The sample consists of about 50,000 clones, roughly 90% of them appearing once. Germline values: CDR1 SGHTA, CDR2 FQGNSA. The CDR3 has 14 amino acids. V was clipped by 2 bases and J by 8 bases, with 13 bases between them.

Sequencing input: peripheral blood. This clonotype was sampled from a human donor in a cohort sampled during active COVID-19. The genes are TRBV7-2 and TRBJ2-1, with D hard to call. For the CDR3, the DNA is TGTGCCAGCAGCTTATACCAGTACAATTATGAGCAGTTCTTC. This gives the protein CASSLYQYNYEQFF.